The 25 T cell receptor beta chains reported below all come from one sample, sequenced in a study of blood T cell repertoires in COVID-19. Using immunoSEQ multiplex PCR, the repertoire was profiled, and TCRdb retains in-frame clones only, with some absent. The data show hundreds of thousands of clones, nearly 90% seen once. The sequencing sample was made of PBMCs or T cells enriched from blood (not recorded which). The receptors stem from a woman between 35 and 50 years old with acute COVID-19.

The chain uses TRBV19 and TRBJ1-2; 9 bases map to TRBD1. The CDR3 runs 13 residues. The V segment lost 7 bases and the J segment 8 bases; nucleotides outside the gene matches: 8. Germline V gives CDR1 LNHDA, CDR2 SQIVND (reference sequence). This CDR3 reads CASTRTGEEGYTF. DNA for the CDR3: TGTGCCAGTACCCGGACAGGGGAAGAGGGCTACACCTTC.

The rearrangement uses TRBV11-2 and TRBJ1-2, with 7 bases identical to TRBD1. The CDR3 spans 16 residues. Germline V gene data show CDR1 as SGHAT and CDR2 as FQNNGV. V lost 5 bases to trimming and J lost 4 bases; unmatched junction nucleotides: 13. CDR3: CASSPGGLEGRYGYTF. The CDR3 DNA is TGTGCCAGCAGCCCAGGGGGTTTAGAGGGGCGCTATGGCTACACCTTC.

This chain connects TRBV7-9 to TRBJ2-7, with D possibly matching TRBD2 (6 bases). The CDR3 spans 12 residues. The germline V and J ends were trimmed by 5 bases and 9 bases, with 14 bases remaining between them. Germline values: CDR1 SEHNR, CDR2 FQNEAQ (reference sequence). This CDR3 reads CASSLTEGRQYF. The CDR3 bases are TGTGCCAGCAGCCTTACGGAGGGGAGGCAGTACTTC.

J is TRBJ2-7 and V is TRBV5-6; the match to TRBD1 covers 7 bases. The V and J ends lost 2 bases and 7 bases, in that order; junction bases with no gene match: 15. CDR1 and CDR2 (germline): SGHDT, YYEEEE. The CDR3 loop spans 16 amino acids. As DNA, the CDR3 is TGTGCCAGCAGCTTTCTTCCAAGGCAGGGGGTGGGTGAGCAGTACTTC. This gives the protein CASSFLPRQGVGEQYF.

The chain joins TRBV12-3 or TRBV12-4 to TRBJ1-5; 7 bases agree with TRBD1. This CDR3 spans 13 amino acids. The ends lost 6 bases at V and 5 bases at J; junction bases unmatched: 4. CDR3 in amino acids: CASSEQGYQPQHF. CDR3 DNA: TGTGCCAGCAGCGAACAGGGGTATCAGCCCCAGCATTTT.

CDR3 DNA sequence: TGTGCCAGCAGCTCGGGCGGGGGGTTCTACGAGCAGTACTTC. Translating it yields CASSSGGGFYEQYF. The chain employs TRBV5-4 and TRBJ2-7, with 8 bases lining up with TRBD2. Germline V gene sequence: CDR1 SGHNT, CDR2 YYREEE (reference sequence). This CDR3 contains 14 residues. With V trimmed by 3 bases and J by 3 bases, 5 bases remained unmatched.

The chain couples TRBV24-1 to TRBJ2-3; D may be TRBD2 (5 bases). The CDR3 loop spans 14 amino acids. V was shortened by 0 bases and J by 11 bases, with 14 bases between the two germline ends. CDR1 KGHDR and CDR2 SFDVKD come from the germline V gene. The CDR3: CATSDLRAGSEQYF. The DNA for the CDR3 is TGTGCCACCAGTGATTTGCGCGCGGGCTCCGAGCAGTATTTT.

The chain employs TRBV5-8 and TRBJ1-1; a possible D gene is TRBD1 (5 bases). The CDR3 extends over 13 amino acids. Germline values: CDR1 SGHTS, CDR2 YDEGEE. The germline V and J ends were trimmed by 4 bases and 2 bases, with 9 bases remaining between them. This chain's CDR3 is CASSRRTNTEAFF. For the CDR3, the DNA is TGTGCCAGCAGCCGGCGGACAAACACTGAAGCTTTCTTT. Drawing the rest from reference TRBV5-8 and TRBJ1-1, the complete variable domain is EAGVTQSPTHLIKTRGQQATLRCSPISGHTSVYWYQQALGLGLQFLLWYDEGEERNRGNFPPRFSGRQFPNYSSELNVNALELEDSALYLCASSRRTNTEAFFGQGTRLTVV.

This sequence joins TRBV5-1 and TRBJ2-7, with 11 bases lining up with TRBD1. The CDR3 is 15 amino acids. The J segment lost 7 bases and the V segment lost 0 bases, leaving 6 bases of the junction unmatched. CDR1 and CDR2 from the germline V gene are SGHRS and YFSETQ. The DNA for the CDR3 is TGCGCCAGCAGCTTGGATGGACAGGGGGCGAAGGAGCAGTACTTC. Protein: CASSLDGQGAKEQYF.

The V and J genes are TRBV9 and TRBJ1-1; D is possibly TRBD1 (5 bases). CDR1 SGDLS and CDR2 YYNGEE come from the germline V gene. V was trimmed by 3 bases and J by 7 bases, leaving 19 bases between them. This CDR3 comprises 15 residues. This chain's CDR3 is CASSAGDSPYFEAFF. The CDR3 DNA follows: TGTGCCAGCAGCGCCGGCGACAGTCCTTATTTTGAAGCTTTCTTT.

This chain uses TRBV7-6 with TRBJ1-6, with a weak D call TRBD1 (6 bases). The length of the CDR3 is 15 residues. V lost 5 bases and J 8 bases, leaving 16 bases between the germline ends. The germline V gene has CDR1 SGHVS and CDR2 FNYEAQ. The CDR3 DNA sequence: TGTGCCAGCAGCCCACAGGACAGTCCGTATTCACCCCTCCACTTT. Its translation is CASSPQDSPYSPLHF. Using reference TRBV7-6 and TRBJ1-6 for the parts outside the CDR3, the full variable domain is GAGVSQSPRYKVTKRGQDVALRCDPISGHVSLYWYRQALGQGPEFLTYFNYEAQQDKSGLPNDRFSAERPEGSISTLTIQRTEQRDSAMYRCASSPQDSPYSPLHFGNGTRLTVT.

This sequence joins TRBV24-1 and TRBJ1-2; 7 nucleotides line up with TRBD1. V trimming: 4 bases; J trimming: 0 bases; junction bases outside the gene matches: 4. The germline V gene encodes CDR1 KGHDR and CDR2 SFDVKD. The CDR3 spans 15 residues. For the CDR3, the DNA is TGTGCCACCAGTGACCGCGGGACAGCTAACTATGGCTACACCTTC. It codes for CATSDRGTANYGYTF.

The chain carries TRBV18 and TRBJ1-1; the match to TRBD1 covers 8 bases. The V gene's germline CDR1 is KGHSH and CDR2 LQKENI. The CDR3 is 14 residues long. Trimming took 5 bases from V and 6 from J; bases not matched to a gene: 8. CDR3 loop: CASSEVRGPAEAFF. Here the CDR3 DNA reads TGTGCCAGCTCAGAAGTCAGGGGGCCCGCTGAAGCTTTCTTT.

The chain recombines TRBV11-3 with TRBJ2-7; 7 bases line up with TRBD2. Germline V gene lookup returns CDR1 SGHNT and CDR2 YENEEA. The trim removed 9 bases at V and 7 bases at J, leaving 6 bases unmatched. There are 11 residues in the CDR3. Here the CDR3 DNA reads TGTGCCAGTTCAGCGGGGCATGAGCAGTACTTC. Protein sequence: CASSAGHEQYF.

The V and J genes are TRBV6-1 and TRBJ1-5; D gene ambiguous. With 3 bases removed from V and 5 bases from J, the gap between germline ends came to 8 bases. The germline gives CDR1 MNHNS, CDR2 SASEGT. The CDR3 contains 13 residues. CDR3 loop: CASSERWDQPQHF. The CDR3 DNA follows: TGTGCCAGCAGTGAGAGGTGGGATCAGCCCCAGCATTTT.

The chain employs TRBV19 and TRBJ1-2, with 9 bases fitting TRBD1. CDR1 and CDR2 (germline): LNHDA, SQIVND (reference sequence). The V gene end was trimmed by 5 bases and the J gene end by 6 bases; junction bases not matched to a gene: 4. The CDR3 consists of 13 residues. The CDR3 sequence is CASSVDRGDGYTF. For the CDR3, the DNA is TGTGCCAGTAGTGTCGACAGGGGGGATGGCTACACCTTC.

This chain uses TRBV27 with TRBJ1-4; D remains unclear. The CDR3 spans 16 residues. Trimming shortened V by 5 bases and J by 4 bases, and 17 bases separated the two germline ends. The germline gives CDR1 MNHEY, CDR2 SMNVEV (reference sequence). CDR3: CASSPAASFGNEKLFF. In DNA form, the CDR3 reads TGTGCCAGCAGTCCGGCGGCGAGTTTTGGTAATGAAAAACTGTTTTTT.

Written as DNA, the CDR3 is TGTGCCAGCAGCCCATCGCCGGCTAGAACTGAAGCTTTCTTT. It yields the protein CASSPSPARTEAFF. V is TRBV28 and J is TRBJ1-1; D unresolved. V was cut by 6 bases and J by 5 bases, with 16 bases left in between. This CDR3 is built from 14 residues. The germline V gene has CDR1 MDHEN and CDR2 SYDVKM.

The chain has TRBV27 and TRBJ1-2; D unresolved. Trimming removed 3 bases at V and 8 bases at J, with 22 bases between. CDR1 is MNHEY, CDR2 SMNVEV, per germline (reference sequence). The CDR3 contains 16 residues. The chain's CDR3 is CASSFSERARARGYTF. CDR3 DNA: TGTGCCAGCAGTTTCTCTGAGCGGGCGCGAGCAAGGGGCTACACCTTC.

The chain carries TRBV5-8 and TRBJ1-2; D gene unclear. Germline V gene sequence: CDR1 SGHTS, CDR2 YDEGEE. The CDR3 is 12 residues long. V gave up 2 bases and J gave up 8 bases, with 10 bases separating them. The CDR3 DNA sequence: TGTGCCAGCAGCTTCTCCTCTCGGGGCTACACCTTC. It specifies CASSFSSRGYTF. Full variable domain (outside the CDR3, taken from reference TRBV5-8 and TRBJ1-2): EAGVTQSPTHLIKTRGQQATLRCSPISGHTSVYWYQQALGLGLQFLLWYDEGEERNRGNFPPRFSGRQFPNYSSELNVNALELEDSALYLCASSFSSRGYTFGSGTRLTVV.

The chain uses TRBV7-9 and TRBJ2-7, with 8 bases identical to TRBD1. The V gene's germline CDR1 is SEHNR and CDR2 FQNEAQ (reference sequence). Losses at the gene ends were 5 bases for V and 5 bases for J; bases not matched to a gene: 11. The CDR3 loop spans 15 amino acids. CDR3 bases: TGTGCCAGCAGCCCTCCGAGACAGGGGATCCACGAGCAGTACTTC. It translates to CASSPPRQGIHEQYF.

The rearrangement uses TRBV4-1 and TRBJ1-5; D may be TRBD1 (5 bases). The V and J ends lost 0 bases and 8 bases respectively, with 11 bases between them. Germline values: CDR1 MGHRA, CDR2 YSYEKL. The CDR3 consists of 14 residues. The CDR3 DNA sequence: TGCGCCAGCAGCCAAGAAATAGGAGGGGAGCCCCAGCATTTT. This encodes CASSQEIGGEPQHF.

V is TRBV30 and J is TRBJ2-2, with TRBD1 identical over 8 bases. The germline V gene encodes CDR1 GTSNPN and CDR2 SVGIG (reference sequence). J lost 1 base, V lost 1 base, and 5 bases had no gene match. The CDR3 spans 16 residues. As DNA, the CDR3 is TGTGCCTGGAGTGGCGGGACAGGAAAGAACACCGGGGAGCTGTTTTTT. Translation gives CAWSGGTGKNTGELFF.

The chain links TRBV4-1 to TRBJ1-4; TRBD1 aligns across 7 bases. Germline CDR1 and CDR2: MGHRA and YSYEKL. This CDR3 comprises 17 residues. J lost 7 bases, V lost 0 bases, and 11 bases had no gene match. DNA for the CDR3: TGCGCCAGCAGCCAAGAAGTTGGAGGGGGCAGGATTGAAAAACTGTTTTTT. Its protein product is CASSQEVGGGRIEKLFF.

This clone was found a few times. V usage is TRBV5-4 and J usage is TRBJ2-2; no reliable D call. Germline V CDR1 and CDR2: SGHNT, YYREEE (reference sequence). The V end lost 0 bases, the J end lost 2 bases, and 5 bases lay between the germline ends. CDR3 size: 14 residues. For the CDR3, the DNA is TGTGCCAGCAGCTTGGTCTCTAACACCGGGGAGCTGTTTTTT. This encodes CASSLVSNTGELFF.